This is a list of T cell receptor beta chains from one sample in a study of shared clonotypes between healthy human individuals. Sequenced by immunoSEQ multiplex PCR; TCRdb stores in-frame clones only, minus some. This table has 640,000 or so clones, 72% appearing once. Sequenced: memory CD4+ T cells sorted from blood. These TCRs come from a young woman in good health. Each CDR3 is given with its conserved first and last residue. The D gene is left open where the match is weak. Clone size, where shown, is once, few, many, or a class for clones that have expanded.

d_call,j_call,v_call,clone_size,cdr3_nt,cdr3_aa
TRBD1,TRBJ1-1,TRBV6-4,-,TGTGCCAGCAGTAACACAGGGGACACTGAAGCTTTCTTT,CASSNTGDTEAFF
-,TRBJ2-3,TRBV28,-,TGTGCCAGCAGCCCCCTACAGATTAGCACAGATACGCAGTATTTT,CASSPLQISTDTQYF
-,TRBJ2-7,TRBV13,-,TGTGCCAGCAGCTTGGGACGAGAGTGGGGGAGCTACGAGCAGTACTTC,CASSLGREWGSYEQYF
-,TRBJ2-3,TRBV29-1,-,TGCAGCGTTGGCACAGATACGCAGTATTTT,CSVGTDTQYF
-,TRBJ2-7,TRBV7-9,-,TGTGCCAGCAGCTTATACAGTGACCTCTCGGGAGAGCAGTACTTC,CASSLYSDLSGEQYF
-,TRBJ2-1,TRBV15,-,TGTGCCACCAGCCGACCATCGGGGGCCTGGCGAGTCGATGAGCAGTTCTTC,CATSRPSGAWRVDEQFF
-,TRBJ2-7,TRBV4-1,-,TGCGCCAGCAGCACTCCGGGAAGAGGGGTTCCCTACGAGCAGTACTTC,CASSTPGRGVPYEQYF
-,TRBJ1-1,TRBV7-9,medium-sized,TGTGCCAGCAGCTTAGCGCGTCCGGAGAACACTGAAGCTTTCTTT,CASSLARPENTEAFF
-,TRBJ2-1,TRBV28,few,TGTGCCAGCAGTGCTTTAAGAGGTGAGCAGTTCTTC,CASSALRGEQFF
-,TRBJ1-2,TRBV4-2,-,TGTGCCAGCAGCCAAGTGAGGCGCGACCCTTCTGGCTACACCTTC,CASSQVRRDPSGYTF
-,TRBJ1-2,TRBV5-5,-,TGTGCCAGCAGCTTGGCCCTCGGGGAAAACTATGGCTACACCTTC,CASSLALGENYGYTF
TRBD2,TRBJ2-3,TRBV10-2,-,TGCGCCAGCAGGGCTAGCGGGATATCAGATACGCAGTATTTT,CASRASGISDTQYF
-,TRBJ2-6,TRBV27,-,TGTGCCAGCAGTTTATTGTACGAGAGCTCTGGGGCCAACGTCCTGACTTTC,CASSLLYESSGANVLTF
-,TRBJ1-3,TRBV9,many,TGTGCCAGCAGCGTAGCGAGCTCTGGAAACACCATATATTTT,CASSVASSGNTIYF
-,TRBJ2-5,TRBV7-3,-,TGTGCCAGCAGCTTAATGGGAGGCAAGGAAGAGACCCAGTACTTC,CASSLMGGKEETQYF
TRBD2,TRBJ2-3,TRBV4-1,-,TGCGCCAGCAGCCAAGGACTGACCCCGGGACTAGTGGGCACAGATACGCAGTATTTT,CASSQGLTPGLVGTDTQYF
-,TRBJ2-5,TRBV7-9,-,TGTGCCAGCAGCTCGGGAGTAGCCGAGACCCAGTACTTC,CASSSGVAETQYF
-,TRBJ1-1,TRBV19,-,TGTGCCAGTAAAGGTTCGAACACTGAAGCTTTCTTT,CASKGSNTEAFF
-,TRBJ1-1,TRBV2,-,TGTGCCAGCAGTGAAGGATCCGTAGGCCGACGAAACACTGAAGCTTTCTTT,CASSEGSVGRRNTEAFF
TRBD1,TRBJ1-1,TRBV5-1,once,TGCGCCAGCAGCCCGGGAGGGGGCCGGGCGAACACTGAAGCTTTCTTT,CASSPGGGRANTEAFF
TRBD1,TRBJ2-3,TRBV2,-,TGTGCCAGCAGTGAGGACAGGTACACAGATACGCAGTATTTT,CASSEDRYTDTQYF
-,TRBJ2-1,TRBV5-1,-,TGCGCCAGCAGCTTGGATAGCGCGTCCTACAATGAGCAGTTCTTC,CASSLDSASYNEQFF
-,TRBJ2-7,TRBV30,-,TGTGCCTGGACCCCTTTTATAGGAGCCTACGAGCAGTACTTC,CAWTPFIGAYEQYF
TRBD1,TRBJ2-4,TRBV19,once,TGTGCCAGTAGTTTACGGGACAGGCTCGTCTTC,CASSLRDRLVF
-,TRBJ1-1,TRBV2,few,TGTGCCAGCAGTGTTGTTGAGGGATACACTGAAGCTTTCTTT,CASSVVEGYTEAFF
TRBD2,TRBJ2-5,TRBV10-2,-,TGCGCCAGTTGTCTACTAGCGGGAGCAGAGACCCAGTACTTC,CASCLLAGAETQYF
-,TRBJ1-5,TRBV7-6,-,TGTGCCAGCAGCAGGCAGGGGTGGCAGCCCCAGCATTTT,CASSRQGWQPQHF
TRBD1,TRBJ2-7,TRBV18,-,TGTGCCAGCTCACCGAGTGGGACAGGGAACTACGAGCAGTACTTC,CASSPSGTGNYEQYF
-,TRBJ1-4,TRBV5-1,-,TGCGCCAGCAGCTTATGGGGGGATACGATTAATGAAAAACTGTTTTTT,CASSLWGDTINEKLFF
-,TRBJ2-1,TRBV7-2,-,TGTGCCAGCAGCTTATTGTGGCAGGGGTTCTACAATGAGCAGTTCTTC,CASSLLWQGFYNEQFF
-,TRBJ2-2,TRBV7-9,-,TGTGCCAGCAGCTGGGGGGTTGGTTCCGGGGAGCTGTTTTTT,CASSWGVGSGELFF
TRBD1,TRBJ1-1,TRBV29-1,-,TGCAGCGTTACGTCGACAGGGGATGGTAGCACTGAAGCTTTCTTT,CSVTSTGDGSTEAFF
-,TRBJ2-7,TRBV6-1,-,TGTGCCAGCAGGCGGACGTTAGCGGAATACGAGCAGTACTTC,CASRRTLAEYEQYF
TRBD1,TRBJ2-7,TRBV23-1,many,TGCGCCAGCGGGGGGACAGGCGACTCCTACGAGCAGTACTTC,CASGGTGDSYEQYF
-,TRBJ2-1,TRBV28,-,TGTGCCAGCAGTACCCCCTCAGGGGCATACAATGAGCAGTTCTTC,CASSTPSGAYNEQFF
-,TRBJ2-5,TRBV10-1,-,TGCGCCAGCATTCCCCGGCTGAAAGAGACCCAGTACTTC,CASIPRLKETQYF
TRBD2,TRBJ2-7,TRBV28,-,TGTGCCAGCAGCGCACCCGCTGGACTAGCGGACTCCTACGAGCAGTACTTC,CASSAPAGLADSYEQYF
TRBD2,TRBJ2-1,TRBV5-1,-,TGCGCCAGCGGCCTAGCGGGGGAGTACAATGAGCAGTTCTTC,CASGLAGEYNEQFF
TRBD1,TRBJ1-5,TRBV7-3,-,TGTGCCAGCAGCTTAGGTCGGGACAGGGCCTATCAGCCCCAGCATTTT,CASSLGRDRAYQPQHF
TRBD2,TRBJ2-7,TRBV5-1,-,TGCGCCAGCAGCTTGGTGGCTAGCGGGAGAGGCTACGAGCAGTACTTC,CASSLVASGRGYEQYF
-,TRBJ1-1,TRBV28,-,TGTGCCAGCAGTTCCCAATCGTTAAGACCGACAGGCATGAACACTGAAGCTTTCTTT,CASSSQSLRPTGMNTEAFF